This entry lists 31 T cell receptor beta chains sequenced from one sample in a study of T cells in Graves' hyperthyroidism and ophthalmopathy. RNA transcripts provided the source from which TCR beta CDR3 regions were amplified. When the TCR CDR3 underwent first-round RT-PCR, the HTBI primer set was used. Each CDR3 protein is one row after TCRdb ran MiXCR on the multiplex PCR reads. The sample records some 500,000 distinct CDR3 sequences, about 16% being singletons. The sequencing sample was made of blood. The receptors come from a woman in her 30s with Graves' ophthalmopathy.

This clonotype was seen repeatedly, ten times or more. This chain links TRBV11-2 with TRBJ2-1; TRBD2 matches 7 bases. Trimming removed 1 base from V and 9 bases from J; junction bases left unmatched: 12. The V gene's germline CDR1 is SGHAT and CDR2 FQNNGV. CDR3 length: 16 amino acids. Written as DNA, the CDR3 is TGTGCCAGCAGCTTAGGTAGTAGCGGGCCCCTCCTTGAGCAGTTCTTC. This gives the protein CASSLGSSGPLLEQFF. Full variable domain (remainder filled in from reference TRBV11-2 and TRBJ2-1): EAGVAQSPRYKIIEKRQSVAFWCNPISGHATLYWYQQILGQGPKLLIQFQNNGVVDDSQLPKDRFSAERLKGVDSTLKIQPAKLEDSAVYLCASSLGSSGPLLEQFFGPGTRLTVL.

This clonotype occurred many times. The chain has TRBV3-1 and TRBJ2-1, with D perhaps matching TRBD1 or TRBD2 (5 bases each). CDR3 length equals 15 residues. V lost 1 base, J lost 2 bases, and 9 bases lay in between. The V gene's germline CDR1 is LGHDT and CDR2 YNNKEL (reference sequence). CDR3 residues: CASSQGEGTYNEQFF. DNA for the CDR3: TGTGCCAGCAGCCAAGGCGAGGGGACCTACAATGAGCAGTTCTTC.

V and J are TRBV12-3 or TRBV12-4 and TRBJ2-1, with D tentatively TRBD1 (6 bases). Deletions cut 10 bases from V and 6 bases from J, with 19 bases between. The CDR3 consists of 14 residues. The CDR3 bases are TGTGCCACCTCAGGGAGACAGGCGCCCAATGAGCAGTTCTTC. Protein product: CATSGRQAPNEQFF.

DNA of the CDR3: TGTGCCAGCAGCCAGGGGTTTCGAACAGATACGCAGTATTTT. Its protein product is CASSQGFRTDTQYF. The gene calls are TRBV6-1 and TRBJ2-3, with D perhaps matching TRBD1 (6 bases). The CDR3 extends over 14 amino acids. V was shortened by 6 bases and J by 3 bases, with 13 bases between the two germline ends. Germline CDR1 and CDR2: MNHNS and SASEGT.

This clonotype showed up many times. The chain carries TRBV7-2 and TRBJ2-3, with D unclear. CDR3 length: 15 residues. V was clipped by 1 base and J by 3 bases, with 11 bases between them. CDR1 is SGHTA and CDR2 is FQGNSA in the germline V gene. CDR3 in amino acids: CASSLDSSGTDTQYF. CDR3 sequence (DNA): TGTGCCAGCAGCTTAGACTCGTCCGGGACAGATACGCAGTATTTT.

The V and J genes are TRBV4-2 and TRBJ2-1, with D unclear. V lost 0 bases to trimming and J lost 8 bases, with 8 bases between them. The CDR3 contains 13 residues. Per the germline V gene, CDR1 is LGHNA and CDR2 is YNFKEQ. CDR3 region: CASSQDRRDEQFF. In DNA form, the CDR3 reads TGTGCCAGCAGCCAAGATCGCCGGGATGAGCAGTTCTTC.

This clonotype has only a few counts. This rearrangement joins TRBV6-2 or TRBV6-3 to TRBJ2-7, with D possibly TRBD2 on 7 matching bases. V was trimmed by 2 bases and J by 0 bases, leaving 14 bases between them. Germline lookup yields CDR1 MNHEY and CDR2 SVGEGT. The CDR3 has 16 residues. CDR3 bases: TGTGCCAGCAGTTACGGCGGGGGCCTCGACTCCTACGAGCAGTACTTC. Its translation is CASSYGGGLDSYEQYF.

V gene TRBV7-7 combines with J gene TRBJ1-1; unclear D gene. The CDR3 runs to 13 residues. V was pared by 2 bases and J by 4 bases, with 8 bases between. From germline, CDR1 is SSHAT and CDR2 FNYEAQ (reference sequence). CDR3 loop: CASSLTDGTEAFF. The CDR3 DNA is TGTGCCAGCAGCTTAACCGACGGCACTGAAGCTTTCTTT. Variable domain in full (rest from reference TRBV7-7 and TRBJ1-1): GAGVSQSPRYKVTKRGQDVTLRCDPISSHATLYWYQQALGQGPEFLTYFNYEAQPDKSGLPSDRFSAERPEGSISTLTIQRTEQRDSAMYRCASSLTDGTEAFFGQGTRLTVV.

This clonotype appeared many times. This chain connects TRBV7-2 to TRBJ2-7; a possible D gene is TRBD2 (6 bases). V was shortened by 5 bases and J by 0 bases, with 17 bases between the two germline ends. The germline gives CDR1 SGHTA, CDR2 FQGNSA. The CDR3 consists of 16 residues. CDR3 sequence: CASSLRPGGSSYEQYF. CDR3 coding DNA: TGTGCCAGCAGCCTCCGGCCCGGGGGTAGCTCCTACGAGCAGTACTTC.

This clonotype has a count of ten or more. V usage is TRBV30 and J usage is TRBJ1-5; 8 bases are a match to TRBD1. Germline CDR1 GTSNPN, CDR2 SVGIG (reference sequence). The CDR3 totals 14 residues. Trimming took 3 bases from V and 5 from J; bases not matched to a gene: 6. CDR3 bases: TGTGCCTGGAGCACCGGGACAGGACATCAGCCCCAGCATTTT. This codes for CAWSTGTGHQPQHF.

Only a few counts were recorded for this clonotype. The CDR3 protein is CSARSQGSAQETQYF. The CDR3 DNA is TGCAGTGCTAGATCGCAGGGAAGTGCTCAAGAGACCCAGTACTTC. The chain joins TRBV20-1 to TRBJ2-5, with a possible D match to TRBD1 (5 bases). Germline-derived CDR1 and CDR2 are DFQATT and SNEGSKA (reference sequence). V lost 2 bases and J 2 bases, leaving 15 bases between the germline ends. The CDR3 loop spans 15 amino acids.

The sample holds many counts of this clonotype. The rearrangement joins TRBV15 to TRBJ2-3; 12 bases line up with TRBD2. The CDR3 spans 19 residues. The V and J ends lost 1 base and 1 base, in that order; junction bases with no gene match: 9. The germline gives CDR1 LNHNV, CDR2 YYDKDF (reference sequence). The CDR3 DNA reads TGTGCCACCAGCAGAGGAGGACTAGCGGGAATGGGTGGCACAGATACGCAGTATTTT. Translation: CATSRGGLAGMGGTDTQYF.

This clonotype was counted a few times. CDR3 nucleotide sequence: TGCGCCAGCAGCCAAGGAGTGGCCGAAAGCACAGATACGCAGTATTTT. Its protein is CASSQGVAESTDTQYF. This chain links TRBV4-3 with TRBJ2-3, with D uncertain. Per germline, CDR1 LGHNA and CDR2 YSLEER. There are 16 residues in the CDR3. Between the trimmed V and J ends, which lost 1 base and 0 bases, there was a span of 11 bases.

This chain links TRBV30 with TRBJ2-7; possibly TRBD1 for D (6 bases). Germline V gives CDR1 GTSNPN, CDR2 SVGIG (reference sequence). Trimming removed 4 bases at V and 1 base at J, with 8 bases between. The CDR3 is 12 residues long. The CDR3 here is CAWNRDSYEQYF. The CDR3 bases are TGTGCCTGGAACAGGGATTCCTACGAGCAGTACTTC.

This CDR3 is CASSQDKGTQPQHF. The CDR3 DNA is TGCGCCAGCAGCCAAGATAAGGGAACGCAGCCCCAGCATTTT. The rearrangement links TRBV4-1 to TRBJ1-5, with unresolved D. This CDR3 is 14 amino acids long. Germline V gene sequence: CDR1 MGHRA, CDR2 YSYEKL. V was pared by 0 bases and J by 7 bases, with 10 bases between.

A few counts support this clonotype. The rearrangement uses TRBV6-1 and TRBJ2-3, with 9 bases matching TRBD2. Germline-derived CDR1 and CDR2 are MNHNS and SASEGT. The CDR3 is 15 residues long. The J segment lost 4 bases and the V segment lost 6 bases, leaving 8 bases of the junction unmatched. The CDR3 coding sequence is TGTGCCAGCAGGTTGGATAGCGGGAGCGCAGATACGCAGTATTTT. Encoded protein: CASRLDSGSADTQYF.

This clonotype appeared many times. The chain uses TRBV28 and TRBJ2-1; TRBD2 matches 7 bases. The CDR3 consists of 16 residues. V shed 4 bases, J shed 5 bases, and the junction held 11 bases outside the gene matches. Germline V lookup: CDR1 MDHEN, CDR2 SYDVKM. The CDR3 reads CASSSYGGERNNEQFF. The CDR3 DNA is TGTGCCAGCAGTTCATATGGGGGGGAGAGAAACAATGAGCAGTTCTTC.

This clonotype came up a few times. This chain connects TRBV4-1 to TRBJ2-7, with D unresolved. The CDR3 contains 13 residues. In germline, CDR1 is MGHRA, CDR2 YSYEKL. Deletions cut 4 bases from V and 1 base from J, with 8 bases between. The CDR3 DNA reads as TGCGCCAGCAGCCCCGCCGTGTCCTACGAGCAGTACTTC. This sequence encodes CASSPAVSYEQYF.

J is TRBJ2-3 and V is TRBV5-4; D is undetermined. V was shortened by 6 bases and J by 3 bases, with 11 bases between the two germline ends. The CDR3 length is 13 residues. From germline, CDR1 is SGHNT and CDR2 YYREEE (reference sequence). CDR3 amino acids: CASTPVPTDTQYF. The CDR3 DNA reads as TGTGCCAGCACCCCTGTACCGACAGATACGCAGTATTTT.

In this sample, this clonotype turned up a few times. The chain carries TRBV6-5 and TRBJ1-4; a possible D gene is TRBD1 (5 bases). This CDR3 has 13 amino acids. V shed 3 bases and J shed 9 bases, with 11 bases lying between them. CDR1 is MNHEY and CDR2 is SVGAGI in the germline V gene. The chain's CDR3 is CASSYNQGQKLFF. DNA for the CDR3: TGTGCCAGCAGTTATAACCAGGGCCAAAAACTGTTTTTT.

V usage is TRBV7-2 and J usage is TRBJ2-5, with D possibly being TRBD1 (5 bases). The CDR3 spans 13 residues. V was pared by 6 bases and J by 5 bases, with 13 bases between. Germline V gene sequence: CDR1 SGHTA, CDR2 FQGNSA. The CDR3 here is CASRYDPGETQYF. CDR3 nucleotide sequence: TGTGCCAGCAGATACGACCCAGGGGAGACCCAGTACTTC.

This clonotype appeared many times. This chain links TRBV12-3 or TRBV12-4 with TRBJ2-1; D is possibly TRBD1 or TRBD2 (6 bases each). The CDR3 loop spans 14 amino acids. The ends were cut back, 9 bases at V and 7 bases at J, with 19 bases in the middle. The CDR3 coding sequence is TGTGCCAGTCACAATCCAACAGGGAGGAATGAGCAGTTCTTC. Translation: CASHNPTGRNEQFF.

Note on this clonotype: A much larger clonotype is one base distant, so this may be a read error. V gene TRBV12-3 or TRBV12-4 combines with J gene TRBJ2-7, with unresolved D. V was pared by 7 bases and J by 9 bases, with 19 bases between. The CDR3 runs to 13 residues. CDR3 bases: TGTGCCAGCACCCCTGCAACGAACAACGGGCAGTACTTC. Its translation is CASTPATNNGQYF.

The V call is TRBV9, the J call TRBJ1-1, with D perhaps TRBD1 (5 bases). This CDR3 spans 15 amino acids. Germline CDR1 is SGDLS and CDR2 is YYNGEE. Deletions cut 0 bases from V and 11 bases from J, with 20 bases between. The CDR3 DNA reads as TGTGCCAGCAGCGTAGGTTCGGCGGGGTGGAAGGGGGCTTTCTTT. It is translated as CASSVGSAGWKGAFF.

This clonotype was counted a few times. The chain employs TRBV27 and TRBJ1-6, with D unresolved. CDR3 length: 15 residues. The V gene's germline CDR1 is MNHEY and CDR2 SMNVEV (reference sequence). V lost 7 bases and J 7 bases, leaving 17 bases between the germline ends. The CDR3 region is CASTQARAGNSPLHF. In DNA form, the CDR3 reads TGTGCCAGCACCCAAGCTCGGGCGGGAAATTCACCCCTCCACTTT.

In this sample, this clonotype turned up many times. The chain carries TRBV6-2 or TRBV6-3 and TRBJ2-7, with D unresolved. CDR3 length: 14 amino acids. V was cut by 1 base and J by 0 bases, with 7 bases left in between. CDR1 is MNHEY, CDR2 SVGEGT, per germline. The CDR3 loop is CASSYFGFSYEQYF. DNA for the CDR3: TGTGCCAGCAGTTACTTCGGGTTCTCCTACGAGCAGTACTTC.

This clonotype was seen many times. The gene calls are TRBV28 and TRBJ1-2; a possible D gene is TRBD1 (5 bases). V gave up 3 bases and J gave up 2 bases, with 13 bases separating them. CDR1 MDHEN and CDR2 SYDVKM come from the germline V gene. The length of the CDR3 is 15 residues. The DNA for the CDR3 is TGTGCCAGCAGTTTTCGCGCCAAGGGGAACTATGGCTACACCTTC. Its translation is CASSFRAKGNYGYTF.

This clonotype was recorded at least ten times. The CDR3 loop reads CASSPDREDIQYF. The CDR3, as DNA: TGTGCCAGCAGCCCCGACAGGGAGGACATTCAGTACTTC. The chain uses TRBV28 and TRBJ2-4, with a tentative D call TRBD1 (7 bases). The CDR3 length is 13 residues. Trimming took 6 bases from V and 8 from J, leaving 14 bases between them. In germline, CDR1 is MDHEN, CDR2 SYDVKM. Drawing the rest from reference TRBV28 and TRBJ2-4, the complete variable domain is DVKVTQSSRYLVKRTGEKVFLECVQDMDHENMFWYRQDPGLGLRLIYFSYDVKMKEKGDIPEGYSVSREKKERFSLILESASTNQTSMYLCASSPDREDIQYFGAGTRLSVL.

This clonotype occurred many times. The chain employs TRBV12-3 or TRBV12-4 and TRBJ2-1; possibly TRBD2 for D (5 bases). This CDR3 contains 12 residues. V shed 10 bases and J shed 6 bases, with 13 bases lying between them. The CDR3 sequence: CAIEGRTNEQFF. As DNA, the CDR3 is TGTGCCATCGAGGGCAGAACCAATGAGCAGTTCTTC.

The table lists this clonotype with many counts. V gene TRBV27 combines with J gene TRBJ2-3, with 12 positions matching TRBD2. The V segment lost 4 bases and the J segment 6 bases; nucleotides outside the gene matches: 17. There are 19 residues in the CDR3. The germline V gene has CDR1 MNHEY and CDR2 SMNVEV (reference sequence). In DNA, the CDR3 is TGTGCCAGCAGTTCACCCACCCGACTAGCGGGAGACTCTCGGGATACGCAGTATTTT. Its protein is CASSSPTRLAGDSRDTQYF.

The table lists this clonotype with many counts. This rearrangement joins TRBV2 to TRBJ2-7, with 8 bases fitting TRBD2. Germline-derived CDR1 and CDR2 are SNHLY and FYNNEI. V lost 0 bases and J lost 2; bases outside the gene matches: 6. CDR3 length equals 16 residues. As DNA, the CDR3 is TGTGCCAGCAGTGAAGCCCTGACGCGGGGGGCCTACGAGCAGTACTTC. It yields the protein CASSEALTRGAYEQYF. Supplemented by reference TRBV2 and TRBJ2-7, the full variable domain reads EPEVTQTPSHQVTQMGQEVILRCVPISNHLYFYWYRQILGQKVEFLVSFYNNEISEKSEIFDDQFSVERPDGSNFTLKIRSTKLEDSAMYFCASSEALTRGAYEQYFGPGTRLTVT.